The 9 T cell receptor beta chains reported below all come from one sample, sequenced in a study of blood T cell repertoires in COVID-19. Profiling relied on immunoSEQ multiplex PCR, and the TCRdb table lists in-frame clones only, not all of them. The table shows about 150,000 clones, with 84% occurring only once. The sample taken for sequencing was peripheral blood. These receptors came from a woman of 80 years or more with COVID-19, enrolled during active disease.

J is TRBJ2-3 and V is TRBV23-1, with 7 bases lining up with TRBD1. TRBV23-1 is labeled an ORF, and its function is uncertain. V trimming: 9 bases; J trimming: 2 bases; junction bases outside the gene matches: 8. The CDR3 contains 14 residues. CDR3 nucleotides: TGCGCCAGGGAGAGGACAGGCTTCACAGATACGCAGTATTTT. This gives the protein CARERTGFTDTQYF.

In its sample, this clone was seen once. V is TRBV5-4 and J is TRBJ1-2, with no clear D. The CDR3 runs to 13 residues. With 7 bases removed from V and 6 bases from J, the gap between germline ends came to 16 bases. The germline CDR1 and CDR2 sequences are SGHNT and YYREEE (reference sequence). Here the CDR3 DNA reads TGTGCCAGCCCCCCCCCAGGTACCAATGGCTACACCTTC. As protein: CASPPPGTNGYTF. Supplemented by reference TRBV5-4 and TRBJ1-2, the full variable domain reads ETGVTQSPTHLIKTRGQQVTLRCSSQSGHNTVSWYQQALGQGPQFIFQYYREEENGRGNFPPRFSGLQFPNYSSELNVNALELDDSALYLCASPPPGTNGYTFGSGTRLTVV.

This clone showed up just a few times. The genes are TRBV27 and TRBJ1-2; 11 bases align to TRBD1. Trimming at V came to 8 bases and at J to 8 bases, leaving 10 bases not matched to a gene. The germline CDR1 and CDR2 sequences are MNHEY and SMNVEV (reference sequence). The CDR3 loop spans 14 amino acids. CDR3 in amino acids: CASAWGQGEVGYTF. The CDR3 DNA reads TGTGCCAGCGCCTGGGGACAGGGGGAGGTCGGCTACACCTTC.

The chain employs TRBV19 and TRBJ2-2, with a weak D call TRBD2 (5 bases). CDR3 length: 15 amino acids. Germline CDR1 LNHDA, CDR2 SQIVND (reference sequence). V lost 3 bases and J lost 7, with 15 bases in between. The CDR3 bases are TGTGCCAGTAGTATGACGGTGGGAGTGATCGGGGAGCTGTTTTTT. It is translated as CASSMTVGVIGELFF.

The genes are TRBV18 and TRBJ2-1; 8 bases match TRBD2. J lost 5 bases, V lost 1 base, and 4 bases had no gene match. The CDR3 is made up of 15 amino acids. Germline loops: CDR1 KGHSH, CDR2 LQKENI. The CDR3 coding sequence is TGTGCCAGCTCACCACGCACTAGCGGCGACAATGAGCAGTTCTTC. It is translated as CASSPRTSGDNEQFF.

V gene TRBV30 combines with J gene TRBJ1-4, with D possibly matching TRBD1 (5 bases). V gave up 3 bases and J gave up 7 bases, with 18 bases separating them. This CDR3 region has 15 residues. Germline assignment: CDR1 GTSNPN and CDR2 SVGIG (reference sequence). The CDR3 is CAWRPFQGYLEKLFF. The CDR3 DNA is TGTGCCTGGAGGCCTTTTCAGGGCTATCTTGAAAAACTGTTTTTT.

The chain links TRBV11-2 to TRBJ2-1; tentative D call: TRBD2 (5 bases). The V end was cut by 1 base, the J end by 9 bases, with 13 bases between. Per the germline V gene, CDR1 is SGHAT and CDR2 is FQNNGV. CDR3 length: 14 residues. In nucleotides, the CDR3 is TGTGCCAGCAGCTTAGGACGGGGTAACGTTGAGCAGTTCTTC. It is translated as CASSLGRGNVEQFF.

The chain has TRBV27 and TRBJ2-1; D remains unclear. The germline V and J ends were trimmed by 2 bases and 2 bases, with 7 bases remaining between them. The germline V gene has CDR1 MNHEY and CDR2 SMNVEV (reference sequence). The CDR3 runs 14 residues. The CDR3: CASSLLVAYNEQFF. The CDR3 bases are TGTGCCAGCAGTTTACTCGTTGCCTACAATGAGCAGTTCTTC.

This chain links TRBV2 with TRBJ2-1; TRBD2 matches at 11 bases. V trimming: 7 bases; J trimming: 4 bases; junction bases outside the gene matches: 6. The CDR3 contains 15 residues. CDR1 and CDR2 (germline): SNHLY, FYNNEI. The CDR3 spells CASIRGTSGYNEQFF. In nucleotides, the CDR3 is TGTGCCAGCATTCGAGGGACTAGCGGTTACAATGAGCAGTTCTTC. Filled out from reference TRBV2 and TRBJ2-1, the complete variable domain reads EPEVTQTPSHQVTQMGQEVILRCVPISNHLYFYWYRQILGQKVEFLVSFYNNEISEKSEIFDDQFSVERPDGSNFTLKIRSTKLEDSAMYFCASIRGTSGYNEQFFGPGTRLTVL.